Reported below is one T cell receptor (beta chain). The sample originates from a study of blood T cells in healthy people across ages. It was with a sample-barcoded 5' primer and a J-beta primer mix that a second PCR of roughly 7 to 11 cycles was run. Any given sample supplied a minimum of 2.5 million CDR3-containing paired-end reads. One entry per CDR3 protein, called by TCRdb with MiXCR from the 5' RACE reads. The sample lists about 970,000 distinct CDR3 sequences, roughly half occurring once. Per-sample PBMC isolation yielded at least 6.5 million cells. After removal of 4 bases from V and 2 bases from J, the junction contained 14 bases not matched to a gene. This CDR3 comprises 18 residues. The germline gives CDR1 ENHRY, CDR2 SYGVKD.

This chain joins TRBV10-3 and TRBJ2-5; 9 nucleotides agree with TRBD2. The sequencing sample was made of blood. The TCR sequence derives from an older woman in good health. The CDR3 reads CAISGGFGTSHNQETQYF. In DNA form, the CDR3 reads TGTGCCATCAGTGGAGGATTCGGGACTAGCCACAATCAAGAGACCCAGTACTTC.